The present entry profiles one TCR beta chain with its context. The target antigen is unknown. This sample stems from a study of vaccination and CD4 T cells after COVID-19. Stated treatment: roughly 11-day PBMC culture with coronavirus spike peptide pools or control peptides (ViraFEST assay). Sequencing of cultured CD4+ T cell DNA used the Oncomine TCR Beta short-read assay. TCRdb redid the calling of the PCR reads with MiXCR, one entry per CDR3 protein. The sample holds more than 9,500 distinct CDR3 sequences, about half seen once. This CDR3 comprises 15 residues. Trimming took off 3 bases at V and 5 bases at J, with 16 bases between the two ends.

This clonotype was sampled from a human donor who had recovered from COVID-19. This chain joins TRBV12-3 or TRBV12-4 and TRBJ2-5, with a weak D call TRBD2 (5 bases). Material for sequencing was CD4+ T cells from blood, cultured in vitro. Here the CDR3 reads CASSFSGLPRETQYF. The CDR3 bases are TGTGCCAGCAGTTTTTCAGGACTCCCTAGGGAGACCCAGTACTTC.